One sample yielded the 15 T cell receptor beta chains listed below, sequenced in a study of shared clonotypes between healthy human individuals. Sequenced by immunoSEQ multiplex PCR; TCRdb stores in-frame clones only, minus some. The repertoire holds 1.6 million or so clones, approximately 98.5% seen once, with about 0.35% in the top ten. The specimen was naive CD4+ T cells sorted from blood. This sample's subset: CD45RA+ positively selected. Receptors were obtained from a man in his thirties or forties in good health.

The genes are TRBV18 and TRBJ1-1, with a possible D match to TRBD1 (5 bases). The germline V gene has CDR1 KGHSH and CDR2 LQKENI. CDR3 size: 16 residues. Trimming removed 3 bases from V and 7 bases from J, with 21 bases in between. CDR3 sequence: CASSPSLPGTAIEAFF. DNA for the CDR3: TGTGCCAGCTCACCTTCCCTCCCTGGGACGGCTATTGAAGCTTTCTTT.

The V and J genes are TRBV6-6 and TRBJ1-4; 8 positions agree with TRBD1. J lost 8 bases, V lost 8 bases, and 10 bases had no gene match. CDR3 length: 14 residues. Germline V gives CDR1 MNHNY, CDR2 SVGAGI (reference sequence). Here the CDR3 reads CASGPGGVREKLFF. In DNA, the CDR3 is TGTGCCAGCGGACCAGGGGGCGTCCGGGAAAAACTGTTTTTT.

The count of this clone is one. The chain is built from TRBV7-3 and TRBJ2-2, with TRBD1 matching 8 bases. This CDR3 contains 14 residues. Trimming removed 1 base from V and 5 bases from J; junction bases left unmatched: 0. Per the germline V gene, CDR1 is SGHTA and CDR2 is FQGTGA. The CDR3 nucleotides are TGTGCCAGCAGCTTAAACAGGGGGACCGGGGAGCTGTTTTTT. This encodes CASSLNRGTGELFF.

The V call is TRBV6-5, the J call TRBJ1-2, with TRBD1 as a possible D gene (5 bases). Per germline, CDR1 MNHEY and CDR2 SVGAGI. The CDR3 has 13 amino acids. Trimming left V 2 bases short and J 3 bases short, with 7 bases between. The CDR3 protein is CASSYGGDYGYTF. In nucleotides, the CDR3 is TGTGCCAGCAGTTACGGAGGGGACTATGGCTACACCTTC.

The V gene is TRBV28, the J gene TRBJ1-2, with no clear D. The CDR3 runs 14 residues. Germline values: CDR1 MDHEN, CDR2 SYDVKM. V was pared by 7 bases and J by 2 bases, with 14 bases between. The CDR3 DNA reads as TGTGCCAGCACCCCGCCGGCCACCAACTATGGCTACACCTTC. As protein: CASTPPATNYGYTF.

J is TRBJ2-5 and V is TRBV11-3, with 7 bases lining up with TRBD2. The CDR3 extends over 13 amino acids. Trimming took 5 bases from V and 3 from J; bases not matched to a gene: 3. Germline CDR1 SGHNT, CDR2 YENEEA. The CDR3 nucleotides are TGTGCCAGCAGCCGGACTAGGGAAGAGACCCAGTACTTC. This translates into CASSRTREETQYF.

The CDR3 region is CASRGVGNQPQHF. The CDR3 DNA follows: TGTGCCAGCAGGGGAGTTGGCAATCAGCCCCAGCATTTT. The chain uses TRBV28 and TRBJ1-5; no clear D gene. Germline V CDR1 and CDR2: MDHEN, SYDVKM. This CDR3 is built from 13 residues. Trimming removed 6 bases from V and 2 bases from J, with 8 bases in between.

V usage is TRBV7-2 and J usage is TRBJ2-7, with unresolved D. This CDR3 is built from 15 residues. From germline, CDR1 is SGHTA and CDR2 FQGNSA. The V end was cut by 1 base, the J end by 4 bases, with 14 bases between. CDR3 bases: TGTGCCAGCAGCTTAGGTTCCCGGGTCTGGTACGAGCAGTACTTC. Amino acid sequence: CASSLGSRVWYEQYF.

J is TRBJ1-1 and V is TRBV14, with D perhaps TRBD1 (6 bases). With 0 bases removed from V and 4 bases from J, the gap between germline ends came to 24 bases. The CDR3 extends over 19 amino acids. Germline CDR1 and CDR2: SGHDN and FVKESK. The CDR3 protein is CASSQDWAGFIQGGTEAFF. CDR3 bases: TGTGCCAGCAGCCAAGATTGGGCGGGTTTTATCCAAGGGGGCACTGAAGCTTTCTTT.

The rearrangement joins TRBV27 to TRBJ2-7; 8 nucleotides agree with TRBD2. The CDR3 runs 15 residues. Unmatched junction bases numbered 9, after V lost 5 bases and J lost 3 bases. The V gene's germline CDR1 is MNHEY and CDR2 SMNVEV (reference sequence). Here the CDR3 reads CASSPTGTRSYEQYF. CDR3 coding DNA: TGTGCCAGCAGTCCGACCGGGACTAGGAGCTACGAGCAGTACTTC.

Only one count was recorded for this clone. V usage is TRBV7-2 and J usage is TRBJ2-1, with D maybe TRBD2 (6 bases). The germline V gene has CDR1 SGHTA and CDR2 FQGNSA. The CDR3 consists of 18 residues. Trimming took off 1 base at V and 0 bases at J, with 16 bases between the two ends. This CDR3 reads CASSLDGTWMSSYNEQFF. CDR3 in DNA: TGTGCCAGCAGCTTAGATGGGACTTGGATGAGCTCCTACAATGAGCAGTTCTTC. The full variable domain, its missing parts supplied by reference TRBV7-2 and TRBJ2-1, is GAGVSQSPSNKVTEKGKDVELRCDPISGHTALYWYRQSLGQGLEFLIYFQGNSAPDKSGLPSDRFSAERTGGSVSTLTIQRTQQEDSAVYLCASSLDGTWMSSYNEQFFGPGTRLTVL.

The chain joins TRBV28 to TRBJ2-6; D not certain. Germline V gene lookup returns CDR1 MDHEN and CDR2 SYDVKM. The CDR3 is 17 residues long. V was clipped by 7 bases and J by 2 bases, with 18 bases between them. The CDR3 DNA is TGTGCCAGCACCGAGTATCGCGGTCAACCTGGGGCCAACGTCCTGACTTTC. The encoded protein is CASTEYRGQPGANVLTF. Looking up the rest from reference TRBV28 and TRBJ2-6 gives the full variable domain: DVKVTQSSRYLVKRTGEKVFLECVQDMDHENMFWYRQDPGLGLRLIYFSYDVKMKEKGDIPEGYSVSREKKERFSLILESASTNQTSMYLCASTEYRGQPGANVLTFGAGSRLTVL.

CDR3 sequence: CASSLGGRNSGANVLTF. In DNA form, the CDR3 reads TGTGCCAGCAGCTTAGGAGGCAGGAACTCTGGGGCCAACGTCCTGACTTTC. The J gene is TRBJ2-6, the V gene TRBV7-6, with unresolved D. The CDR3 length is 17 residues. CDR1 and CDR2 from the germline V gene are SGHVS and FNYEAQ. V dropped 1 base and J dropped 0 bases, with 10 bases sitting between them.

This chain joins TRBV28 and TRBJ1-5; 8 bases match TRBD1. The CDR3 runs to 16 residues. Per the germline V gene, CDR1 is MDHEN and CDR2 is SYDVKM. J was trimmed by 2 bases and V by 5 bases; bases with no gene match: 8. CDR3 protein: CASSPRQGNGNQPQHF. CDR3 sequence (DNA): TGTGCCAGCAGTCCGAGACAGGGGAACGGCAATCAGCCCCAGCATTTT. Variable domain in full (rest from reference TRBV28 and TRBJ1-5): DVKVTQSSRYLVKRTGEKVFLECVQDMDHENMFWYRQDPGLGLRLIYFSYDVKMKEKGDIPEGYSVSREKKERFSLILESASTNQTSMYLCASSPRQGNGNQPQHFGDGTRLSIL.

The chain joins TRBV11-2 to TRBJ1-5; D unresolved. The CDR3 runs 16 residues. V was clipped by 1 base and J by 0 bases, with 10 bases between them. Looked up from germline, CDR1 is SGHAT and CDR2 is FQNNGV. CDR3: CASSLVGGYSNQPQHF. CDR3 DNA: TGTGCCAGCAGCTTAGTCGGCGGCTATAGCAATCAGCCCCAGCATTTT.